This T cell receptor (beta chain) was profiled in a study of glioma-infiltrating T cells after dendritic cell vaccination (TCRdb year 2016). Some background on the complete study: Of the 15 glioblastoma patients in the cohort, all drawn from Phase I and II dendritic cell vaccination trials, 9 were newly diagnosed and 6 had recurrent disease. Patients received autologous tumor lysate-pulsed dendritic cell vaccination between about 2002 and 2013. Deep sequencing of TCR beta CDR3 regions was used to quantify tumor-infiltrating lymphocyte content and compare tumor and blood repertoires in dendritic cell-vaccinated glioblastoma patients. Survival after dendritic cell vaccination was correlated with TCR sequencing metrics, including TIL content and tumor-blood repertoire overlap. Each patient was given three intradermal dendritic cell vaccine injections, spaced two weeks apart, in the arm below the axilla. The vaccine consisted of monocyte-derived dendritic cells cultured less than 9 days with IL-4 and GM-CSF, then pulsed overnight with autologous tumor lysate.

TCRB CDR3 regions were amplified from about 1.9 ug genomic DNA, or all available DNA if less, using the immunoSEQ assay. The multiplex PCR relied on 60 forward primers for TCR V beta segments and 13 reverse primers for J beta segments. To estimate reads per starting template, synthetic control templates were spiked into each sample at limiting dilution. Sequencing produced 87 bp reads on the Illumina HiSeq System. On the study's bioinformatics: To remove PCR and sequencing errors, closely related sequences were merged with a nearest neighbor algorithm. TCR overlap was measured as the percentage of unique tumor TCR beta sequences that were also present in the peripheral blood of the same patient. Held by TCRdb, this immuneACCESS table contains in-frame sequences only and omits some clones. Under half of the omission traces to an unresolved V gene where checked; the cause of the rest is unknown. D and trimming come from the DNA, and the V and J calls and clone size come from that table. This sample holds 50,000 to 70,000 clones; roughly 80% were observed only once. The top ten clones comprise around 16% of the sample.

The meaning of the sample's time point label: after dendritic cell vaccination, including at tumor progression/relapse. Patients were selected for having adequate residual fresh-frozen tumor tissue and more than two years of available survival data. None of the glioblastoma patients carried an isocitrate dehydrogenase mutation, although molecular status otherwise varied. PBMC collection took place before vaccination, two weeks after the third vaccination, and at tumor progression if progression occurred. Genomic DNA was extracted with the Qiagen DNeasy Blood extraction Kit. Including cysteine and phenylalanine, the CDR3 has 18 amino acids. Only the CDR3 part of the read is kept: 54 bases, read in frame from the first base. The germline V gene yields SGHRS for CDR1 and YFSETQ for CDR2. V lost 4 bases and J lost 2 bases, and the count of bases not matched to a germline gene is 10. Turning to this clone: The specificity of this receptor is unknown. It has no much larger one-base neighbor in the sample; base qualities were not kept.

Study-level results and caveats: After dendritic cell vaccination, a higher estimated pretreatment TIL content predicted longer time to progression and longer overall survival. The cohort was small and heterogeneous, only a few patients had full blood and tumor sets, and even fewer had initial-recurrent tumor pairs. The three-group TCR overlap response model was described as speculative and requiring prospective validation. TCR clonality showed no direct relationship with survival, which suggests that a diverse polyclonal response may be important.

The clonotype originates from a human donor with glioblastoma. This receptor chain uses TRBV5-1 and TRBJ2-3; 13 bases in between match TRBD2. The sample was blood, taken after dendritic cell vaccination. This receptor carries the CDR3 CASSAGLAGRASTDTQYF. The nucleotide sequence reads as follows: TGCGCCAGCAGCGCGGGACTAGCGGGGCGAGCATCCACAGATACGCAGTATTTT.